The clone carrying this T cell receptor beta chain was found many times. Its antigen remains unknown. The source of the sample is a study of CD8+CD57+ T cells in acquired aplastic anemia. Findings of the study overall: There were around 28 CD8+ CDR3 sequences that occurred in both patients and controls.

Template material for TCR beta VDJ and CDR3 profiling consisted of genomic DNA. Using its own MiXCR run on the reads, TCRdb lists one record per CDR3 protein. The sample has 160,000 or so distinct CDR3 sequences, around 47% seen once. Sequenced patients had shown CD8+CD57+ cell expansion by flow cytometry. The CDR3 is made up of 16 amino acids. In germline, CDR1 is SGHTA, CDR2 FQGTGA. The germline V and J ends were trimmed by 4 bases and 8 bases, with 21 bases remaining between them. The sequence was obtained from a human donor with aplastic anemia. The rearrangement uses TRBV7-3 and TRBJ2-1; D is possibly TRBD1 or TRBD2 (7 bases each). Sequenced input: sorted CD4+, CD8+, or CD8+CD57+ T cells (not recorded which) from PBMCs. CDR3 loop: CASSYSGTASYDEQFF. For the CDR3, the DNA is TGTGCCAGCAGCTACAGCGGGACAGCATCTTACGATGAGCAGTTCTTC.